The T cell receptor beta chain under discussion was sequenced for a study of blood T cell repertoires in COVID-19. About the research overall: Acute-phase and convalescent COVID-19 samples originated in the United States, Italy and Spain.

Original methodology: Amplified reference gene primers provided the basis for estimating nucleated cell counts. Sequencing used immunoSEQ multiplex PCR; TCRdb keeps in-frame clones, though not all of them. The V and J calls and clone size come from that table; D and trimming were worked out from the DNA. The sample yields about 350,000 clones, roughly 86% seen once. This clone has just one count. Sequencing was carried out using PBMCs or T cells enriched from blood (not recorded which). This sequence was found in a woman in her 30s who had recovered from COVID-19.

The chain's CDR3 is CAIRMGGQETQYF. DNA for the CDR3: TGTGCCATTAGGATGGGGGGGCAAGAGACCCAGTACTTC. The chain combines TRBV7-2 with TRBJ2-5, with 7 positions matching TRBD2. Germline CDR1 is SGHTA and CDR2 is FQGNSA. The CDR3 runs 13 residues. The V gene end was trimmed by 10 bases and the J gene end by 2 bases; junction bases not matched to a gene: 7. Variable domain in full (rest from reference TRBV7-2 and TRBJ2-5): GAGVSQSPSNKVTEKGKDVELRCDPISGHTALYWYRQSLGQGLEFLIYFQGNSAPDKSGLPSDRFSAERTGGSVSTLTIQRTQQEDSAVYLCAIRMGGQETQYFGPGTRLLVL.